This T cell receptor beta chain came from a study of blood T cell repertoires in COVID-19 (dated by TCRdb to the early 2020s). Concerning the study at large: Samples covering the acute and convalescent phases of COVID-19 were provided by collaborators in the United States, Italy and Spain. Nearly every sample came with metadata listing a de-identified subject ID, COVID-19 status, age in years and sex. A freely available public database, intended as a resource for researchers studying the immune response to SARS-CoV-2, is where the repertoires were released. The prospective study material was composed of cDNA or gDNA derived from T cells, B-cell-depleted T cells, or PBMCs. Samples came from the ongoing ImmuneRACE study (first 160 participants) plus 1,254 subjects from 6 global collaborators. Where available, HLA class I and class II types were obtained from metadata supplied by the sample provider rather than from assay-based typing. The dataset comprised deeply sampled blood TCRbeta repertoires from subjects exposed to, actively infected with, or recovered from COVID-19. What the research found in general, with its limitations: Clinical and demographic metadata were provided uncurated, with the amount varying by source and participant.

Reading the germline V gene gives CDR1 ENHRY and CDR2 SYGVKD. The V and J ends are trimmed by 6 bases and 0 bases, leaving 8 bases between them. Spanning cysteine to phenylalanine, the CDR3 consists of 13 amino acids. Only CDR3 DNA remains: 39 bases, in frame from the first base. Collaborating institutions collected whole blood in K2EDTA tubes following their own protocols. For TCRbeta analysis, collaborators shipped samples in one of three forms: frozen whole blood, isolated PBMCs, or DNA extracted from either of those sample types. As for this clone: This receptor's antigen is unknown. Base qualities are not recorded, but no much larger clone differs from it by a single base.

TCRbeta CDR3 regions were amplified from genomic DNA by means of the immunoSEQ Assay, a bias-controlled multiplex PCR. On the authors' methods: Nucleated cell counts per sample were estimated from amplification of reference gene primers within the assay. To quantify the absolute abundance of each unique TCRbeta CDR3 rearrangement, sequence reads were collapsed and filtered. For each sample, productive Simpson clonality was calculated as the square root of Simpson's diversity index across productive rearrangements. This is the immuneACCESS table as TCRdb keeps it, with only in-frame sequences that have V and J called. A part of the clones is gone; compared with another copy, unresolved V genes explain less than half, and the rest is unexplained. D and trimming were read from the DNA, whereas the V and J calls and clone size are those reported in that table. In all, the sample holds 120,000 or so clones, and roughly 84% of those were seen once. Jointly, the top ten make up approximately 1.1% of the sample.

The rearrangement joined TRBV10-3 to TRBJ1-1, with the identity of the D gene unclear. The receptor was derived from a woman at least 80 years old with acute or convalescent COVID-19. Sequences were obtained from peripheral blood. The CDR3 in this case is CAISQDMNTEAFF. The nucleotides are TGTGCCATCAGCCAGGATATGAACACTGAAGCTTTCTTT.